This TCR beta chain came from a study of blood T cells in healthy people across ages. A second about 6 to 11 cycle PCR used barcoded and J-beta primers. TCRdb analysed the 5' RACE reads with MiXCR anew, one entry per CDR3 protein. Among roughly 800,000 distinct CDR3 sequences, more than 20% were seen once, and the ten largest hold approximately 4%. Trimming took off 0 bases at V and 0 bases at J, with 13 bases between the two ends. The CDR3 spans 17 residues. Germline loops: CDR1 SGHTA, CDR2 FQGNSA. The same data also went into a second study, on T cells of mothers and their children.

The material sequenced was blood. The sequence derives from a boy aged 5-17 years in good health. The V call is TRBV7-2, the J call TRBJ2-3; D is ambiguous. The CDR3 loop reads CASSLAVLQTSTDTQYF. The CDR3 nucleotides are TGTGCCAGCAGCTTAGCGGTACTACAGACAAGCACAGATACGCAGTATTTT.